This T cell receptor (beta chain) came from a study of spatial heterogeneity in lung cancer. This clonotype was seen many times. Its antigen remains unidentified. Using its own MiXCR run on the 5' RACE reads, TCRdb lists one record per CDR3 protein. Of about 100,000 distinct CDR3 sequences listed, 4.4% are singletons. V lost 0 bases and J 6 bases, leaving 6 bases between the germline ends. This CDR3 region has 12 residues. CDR1 and CDR2 (germline): SEHNR, FQNEAQ (reference sequence). Time point noted: sample taken at primary tumor resection. Broader study findings: Mutation counts in tumors were tracked by counts of expanded intratumoral alpha and beta TCRs.

The chain joins TRBV7-9 to TRBJ2-7; D unclear. The origin of this receptor is a male donor with early-stage non-small cell lung cancer. The source material was lung tumor tissue, sampled at surgery. DNA for the CDR3: TGTGCCAGCAGCTTAGCCGGGCCCGAGCAGTACTTC. This translates into CASSLAGPEQYF.